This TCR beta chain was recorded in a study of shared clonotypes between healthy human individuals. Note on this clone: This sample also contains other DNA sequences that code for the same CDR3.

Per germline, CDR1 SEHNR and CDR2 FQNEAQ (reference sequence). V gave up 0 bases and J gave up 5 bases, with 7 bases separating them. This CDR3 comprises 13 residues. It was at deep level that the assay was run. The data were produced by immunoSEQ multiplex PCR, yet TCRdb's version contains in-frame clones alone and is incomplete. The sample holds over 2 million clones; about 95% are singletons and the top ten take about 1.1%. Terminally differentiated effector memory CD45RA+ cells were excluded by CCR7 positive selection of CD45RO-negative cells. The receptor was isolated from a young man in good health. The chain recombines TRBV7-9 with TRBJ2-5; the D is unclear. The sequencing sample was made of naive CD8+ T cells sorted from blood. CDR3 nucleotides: TGTGCCAGCAGCTTAGCGGAACAGGAGACCCAGTACTTC. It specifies CASSLAEQETQYF.